This paragraph reports one T cell receptor (beta chain). Germline V gene lookup returns CDR1 ENHRY and CDR2 SYGVKD. V lost 5 bases and J 8 bases, leaving 13 bases between the germline ends. This CDR3 spans 13 amino acids. The record originates from a study of T-cell memory formation after mild COVID-19. MiXCR was run by TCRdb on the 5' RACE reads, yielding one entry per CDR3 protein. The sample has 170,000 or so distinct CDR3 sequences, around a fifth seen once; the top ten hold 23%. The TCR sequence derives from an adult woman who had mild COVID-19 (a few samples of this study predate the infection). Cell type and time point are not known. This chain connects TRBV10-3 to TRBJ2-1, with D unresolved. Sequences were obtained from PBMCs or a T cell subset sorted from them (not recorded which). The DNA for the CDR3 is TGTGCCATCAGTTCTCAAAAGGGTCATGAGCAGTTCTTC. Translating it yields CAISSQKGHEQFF.